This entry describes one TCR beta chain. What it binds is unknown. Other nucleotide sequences from this sample produce the same CDR3. PCR involved 60 Vbeta and 13 Jbeta primers. The protocol was immunoSEQ multiplex PCR, while the TCRdb copy is restricted to in-frame clones and leaves out a portion. Recorded for this sample: tens of thousands of clones. This entry is derived from a study of cytomegalovirus exposure and HLA in healthy donors. Regarding the study as a whole: Later genetic work tied a missense DCLRE1C variant to beta-chain V and J trimming.

Each donor's status was that of a healthy bone marrow donor. Sequencing was carried out using PBMCs. The clonotype comes from a woman aged 25 to 45 in good health and CMV-seropositive.

The DNA of the CDR3 is TGTGCCATCAGTCCCACGGGGACAGCCGGCTACACCTTC. As protein: CAISPTGTAGYTF. The chain couples TRBV10-3 to TRBJ1-2; 7 bases agree with TRBD1. CDR3 length: 13 residues. Unmatched junction bases numbered 8, after V lost 5 bases and J lost 8 bases. Germline CDR1 ENHRY, CDR2 SYGVKD.